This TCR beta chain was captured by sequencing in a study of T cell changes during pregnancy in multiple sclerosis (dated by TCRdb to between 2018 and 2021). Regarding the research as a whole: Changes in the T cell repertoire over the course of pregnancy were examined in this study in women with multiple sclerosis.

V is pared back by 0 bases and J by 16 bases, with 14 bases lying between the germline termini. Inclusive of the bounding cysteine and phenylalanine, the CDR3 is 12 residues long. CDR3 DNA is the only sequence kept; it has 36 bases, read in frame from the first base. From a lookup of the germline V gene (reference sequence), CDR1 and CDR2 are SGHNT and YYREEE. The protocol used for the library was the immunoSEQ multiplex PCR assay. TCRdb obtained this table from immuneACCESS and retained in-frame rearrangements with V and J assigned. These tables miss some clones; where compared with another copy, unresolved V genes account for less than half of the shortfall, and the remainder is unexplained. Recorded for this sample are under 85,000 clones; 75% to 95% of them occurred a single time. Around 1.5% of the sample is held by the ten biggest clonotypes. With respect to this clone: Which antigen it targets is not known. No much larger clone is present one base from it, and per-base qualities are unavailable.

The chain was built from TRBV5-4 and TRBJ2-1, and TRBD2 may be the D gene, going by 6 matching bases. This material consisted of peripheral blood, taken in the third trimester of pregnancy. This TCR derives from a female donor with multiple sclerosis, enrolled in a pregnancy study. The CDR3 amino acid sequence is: CASSLVGSFQFF. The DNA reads TGTGCCAGCAGCTTGGTCGGGAGTTTCCAATTCTTC.